This T cell receptor (beta chain) was retrieved from a study of cytomegalovirus exposure and HLA in healthy donors. At the level of the study: Inside one of the first data releases sat some 85 million unique TCRs taken from HLA-typed donors. Study-wide points: Reportedly, fewer N-insertions than the approximately 610-donor mean appeared in an Asian-associated ancestry cluster in a later analysis. Association of around 17,000 TCR beta sequences with HLA alleles was found at 0.05 false discovery rate in a later analysis.

Germline V gene data show CDR1 as SNHLY and CDR2 as FYNNEI. The CDR3 consists of 19 residues. After removal of 5 bases from V and 0 bases from J, the junction contained 15 bases not matched to a gene. Worth noting for this clone: Its antigen remains unknown.

Researchers ran the PCR with 60 Vbeta and 13 Jbeta primers. Using immunoSEQ multiplex PCR, the repertoire was profiled, and TCRdb retains in-frame clones only, with some absent. The table counts under 150,000 clones; approximately 1.9% lies in the top ten. J is TRBJ2-3 and V is TRBV2, with TRBD1 matching over 9 bases. The clonotype originates from an older woman in good health and CMV-seronegative. Sequenced material: PBMCs. This CDR3 is CASSRPRTGVLRSTDTQYF. CDR3 DNA sequence: TGTGCCAGCAGTCGGCCCAGGACAGGGGTTCTCCGGAGCACAGATACGCAGTATTTT.